This TCR beta chain was profiled in a study of blood T cells in healthy people across ages. Regarding the study as a whole: Naive CD4+ cell counts and diversity both ran higher in long-lived than in aged donors.

CDR1 MNHEY and CDR2 SVGAGI come from the germline V gene. Trimming cost V 0 bases and J 1 base, with 4 bases left between them. The CDR3 sequence is 14 residues long. The extraction recovered at least 5 micrograms of total RNA per sample. This clonotype has more than one count but fewer than ten. The target antigen is unknown. For the second PCR, which ran for about 6 to 11 cycles, a sample-barcoded 5' primer and a J-beta primer mix were used. The template-switch adaptor, which had 12 random nucleotides, put a tag on each cDNA molecule. TCRdb reprocessed the 5' RACE reads with MiXCR, giving one entry per CDR3 protein. The sample lists roughly 900,000 distinct CDR3 sequences; roughly 50% were seen once.

The V call is TRBV6-5, the J call TRBJ2-4; D remains unclear. The source of this sequence is a man in his thirties or forties in good health. The sample taken for sequencing was blood. The CDR3 DNA sequence: TGTGCCAGCAGTTACTCTGGGGCCAAAAACATTCAGTACTTC. Its protein product is CASSYSGAKNIQYF.